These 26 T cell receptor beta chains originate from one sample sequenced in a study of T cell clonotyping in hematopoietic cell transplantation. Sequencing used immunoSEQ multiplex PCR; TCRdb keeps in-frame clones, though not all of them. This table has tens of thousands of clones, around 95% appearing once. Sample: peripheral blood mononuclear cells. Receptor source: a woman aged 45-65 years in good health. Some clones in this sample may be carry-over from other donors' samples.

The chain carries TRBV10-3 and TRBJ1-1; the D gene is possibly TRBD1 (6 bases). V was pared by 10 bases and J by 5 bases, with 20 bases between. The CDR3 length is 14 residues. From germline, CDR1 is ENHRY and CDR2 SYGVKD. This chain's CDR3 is CATDGGARGTEAFF. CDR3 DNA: TGTGCCACCGATGGGGGGGCGCGTGGGACTGAAGCTTTCTTT.

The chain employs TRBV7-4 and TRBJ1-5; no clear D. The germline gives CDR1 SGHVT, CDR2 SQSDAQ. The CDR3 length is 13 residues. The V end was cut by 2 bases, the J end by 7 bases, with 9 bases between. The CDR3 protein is CASSLKGSQPQHF. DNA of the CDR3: TGTGCCAGCAGCTTAAAAGGAAGCCAGCCCCAGCATTTT.

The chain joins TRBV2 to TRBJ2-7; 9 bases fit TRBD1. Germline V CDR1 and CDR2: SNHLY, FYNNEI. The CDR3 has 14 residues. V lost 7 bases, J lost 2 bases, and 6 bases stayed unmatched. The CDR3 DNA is TGTGCCAGCAATCCGGGACAGGGTCCCTACGAGCAGTACTTC. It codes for CASNPGQGPYEQYF. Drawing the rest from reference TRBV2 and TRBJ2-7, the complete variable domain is EPEVTQTPSHQVTQMGQEVILRCVPISNHLYFYWYRQILGQKVEFLVSFYNNEISEKSEIFDDQFSVERPDGSNFTLKIRSTKLEDSAMYFCASNPGQGPYEQYFGPGTRLTVT.

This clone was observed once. For the CDR3, the DNA is TGTGCCAGCAGCGTAGGGGGTAACCCTGGAAACACCATATATTTT. Its translation: CASSVGGNPGNTIYF. The chain couples TRBV9 to TRBJ1-3; D not certain. Deletions cut 0 bases from V and 2 bases from J, with 9 bases between. CDR3 length: 15 amino acids. CDR1 and CDR2 from the germline V gene are SGDLS and YYNGEE.

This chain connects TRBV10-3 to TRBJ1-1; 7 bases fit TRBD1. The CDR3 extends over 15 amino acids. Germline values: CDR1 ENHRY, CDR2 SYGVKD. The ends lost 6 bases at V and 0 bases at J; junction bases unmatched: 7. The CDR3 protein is CAIRGGGAMNTEAFF. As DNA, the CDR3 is TGTGCCATCAGGGGAGGGGGCGCTATGAACACTGAAGCTTTCTTT.

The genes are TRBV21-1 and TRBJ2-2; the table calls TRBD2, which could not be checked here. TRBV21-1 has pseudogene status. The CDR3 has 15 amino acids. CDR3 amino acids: CASSKANRGTGELFF. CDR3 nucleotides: TGTGCCAGCAGCAAAGCAAATCGGGGCACCGGGGAGCTGTTTTTT.

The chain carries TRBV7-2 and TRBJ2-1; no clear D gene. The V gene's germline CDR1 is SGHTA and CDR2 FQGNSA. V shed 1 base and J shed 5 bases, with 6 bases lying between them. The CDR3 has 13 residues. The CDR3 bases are TGTGCCAGCAGCTTAGACCTCCACAATGAGCAGTTCTTC. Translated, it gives CASSLDLHNEQFF.

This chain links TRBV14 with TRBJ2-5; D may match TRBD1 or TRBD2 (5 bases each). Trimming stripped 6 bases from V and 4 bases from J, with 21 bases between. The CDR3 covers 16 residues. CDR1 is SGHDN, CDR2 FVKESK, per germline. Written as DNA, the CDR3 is TGTGCCAGCAGAGTTTCAGGGAGAGGTGGTGCAGAGACCCAGTACTTC. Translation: CASRVSGRGGAETQYF. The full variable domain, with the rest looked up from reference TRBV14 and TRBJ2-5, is EAGVTQFPSHSVIEKGQTVTLRCDPISGHDNLYWYRRVMGKEIKFLLHFVKESKQDESGMPNNRFLAERTGGTYSTLKVQPAELEDSGVYFCASRVSGRGGAETQYFGPGTRLLVL.

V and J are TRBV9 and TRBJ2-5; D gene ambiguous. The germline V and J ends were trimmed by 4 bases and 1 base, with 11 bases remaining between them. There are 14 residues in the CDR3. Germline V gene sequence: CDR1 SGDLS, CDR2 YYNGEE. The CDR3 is CASSSAGRQETQYF. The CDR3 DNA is TGTGCCAGCAGCTCGGCCGGGCGCCAAGAGACCCAGTACTTC.

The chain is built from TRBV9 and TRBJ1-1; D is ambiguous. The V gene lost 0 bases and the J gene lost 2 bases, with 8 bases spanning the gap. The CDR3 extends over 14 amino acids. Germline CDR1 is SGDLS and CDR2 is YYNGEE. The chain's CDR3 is CASSVVGSNTEAFF. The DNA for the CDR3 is TGTGCCAGCAGCGTAGTGGGGAGCAACACTGAAGCTTTCTTT.

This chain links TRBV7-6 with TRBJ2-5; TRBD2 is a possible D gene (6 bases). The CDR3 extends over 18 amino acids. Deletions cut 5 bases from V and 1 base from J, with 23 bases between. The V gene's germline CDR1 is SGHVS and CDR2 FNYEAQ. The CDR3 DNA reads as TGTGCCAGCAGCCAGACTAGGACGGACACCTATACCCAAGAGACCCAGTACTTC. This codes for CASSQTRTDTYTQETQYF.

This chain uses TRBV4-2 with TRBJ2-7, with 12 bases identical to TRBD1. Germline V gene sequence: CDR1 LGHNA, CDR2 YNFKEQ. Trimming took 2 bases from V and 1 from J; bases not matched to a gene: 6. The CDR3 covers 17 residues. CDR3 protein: CASSQIGTGGDSYEQYF. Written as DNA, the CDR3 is TGTGCCAGCAGCCAAATAGGGACAGGGGGCGATTCCTACGAGCAGTACTTC.

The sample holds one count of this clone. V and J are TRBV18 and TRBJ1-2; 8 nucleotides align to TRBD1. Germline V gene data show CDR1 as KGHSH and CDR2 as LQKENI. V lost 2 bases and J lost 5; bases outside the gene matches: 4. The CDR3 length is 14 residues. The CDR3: CASSPVDRGYGYTF. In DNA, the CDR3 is TGTGCCAGCTCACCAGTCGACAGGGGTTATGGCTACACCTTC.

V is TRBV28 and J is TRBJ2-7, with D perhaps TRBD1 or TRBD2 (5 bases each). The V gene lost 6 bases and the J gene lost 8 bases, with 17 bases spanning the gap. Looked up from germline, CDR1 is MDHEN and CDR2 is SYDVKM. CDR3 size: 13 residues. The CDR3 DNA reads TGTGCCAGCAGCCAGGGACGTCGCTGGCAGCAGTACTTC. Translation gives CASSQGRRWQQYF.

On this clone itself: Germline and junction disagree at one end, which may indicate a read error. For the CDR3, the DNA is TGTGCCAGCAGCCTAGCCCAGGACTATGGCTACACCTTC. Translation: CASSLAQDYGYTF. The V and J genes are TRBV7-2 and TRBJ1-2; D ambiguous. The CDR3 extends over 13 amino acids. CDR1 and CDR2 (germline): SGHTA, FQGNSA. Combining the CDR3 with reference TRBV7-2 and TRBJ1-2 gives the whole variable domain GAGVSQSPSNKVTEKGKDVELRCDPISGHTALYWYRQSLGQGLEFLIYFQGNSAPDKSGLPSDRFSAERTGGSVSTLTIQRTQQEDSAVYLCASSLAQDYGYTFGSGTRLTVV.

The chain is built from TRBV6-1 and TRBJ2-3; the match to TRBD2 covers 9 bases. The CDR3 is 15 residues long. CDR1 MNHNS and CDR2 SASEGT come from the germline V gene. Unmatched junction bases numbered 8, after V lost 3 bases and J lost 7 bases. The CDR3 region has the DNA TGTGCCAGCAGTGAGAGCGGGGGGCGGTTGAATACGCAGTATTTT. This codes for CASSESGGRLNTQYF.

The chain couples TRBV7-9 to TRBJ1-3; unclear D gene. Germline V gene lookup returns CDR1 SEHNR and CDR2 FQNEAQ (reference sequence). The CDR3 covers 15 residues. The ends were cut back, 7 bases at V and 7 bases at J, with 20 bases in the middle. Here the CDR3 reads CASTNPIGVANTIYF. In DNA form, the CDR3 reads TGTGCCAGCACTAACCCAATAGGTGTGGCGAACACCATATATTTT.

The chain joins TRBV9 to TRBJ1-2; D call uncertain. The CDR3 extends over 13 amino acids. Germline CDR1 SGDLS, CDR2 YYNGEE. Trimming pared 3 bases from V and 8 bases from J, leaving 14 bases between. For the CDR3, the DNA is TGTGCCAGCAGCGGAGACATGGGGTTAGGCTACACCTTC. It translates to CASSGDMGLGYTF.

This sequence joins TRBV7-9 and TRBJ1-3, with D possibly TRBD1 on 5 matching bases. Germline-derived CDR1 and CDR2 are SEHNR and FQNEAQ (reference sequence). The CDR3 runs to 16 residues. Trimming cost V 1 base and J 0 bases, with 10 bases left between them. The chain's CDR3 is CASSLGQLSSGNTIYF. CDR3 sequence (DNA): TGTGCCAGCAGCTTAGGACAGCTAAGCTCTGGAAACACCATATATTTT.

The CDR3 loop is CASTPGSGELFF. CDR3 DNA sequence: TGTGCCAGCACTCCTGGGTCAGGGGAGCTGTTTTTT. The rearrangement uses TRBV7-2 and TRBJ2-2; no firm D call. The germline V and J ends were trimmed by 7 bases and 8 bases, with 11 bases remaining between them. The length of the CDR3 is 12 residues. Per germline, CDR1 SGHTA and CDR2 FQGNSA.

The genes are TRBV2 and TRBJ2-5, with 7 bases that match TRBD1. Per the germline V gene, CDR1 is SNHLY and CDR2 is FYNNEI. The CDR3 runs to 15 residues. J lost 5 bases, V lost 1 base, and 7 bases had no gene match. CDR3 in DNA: TGTGCCAGCAGTGAAGAGGGGGCTGGGTGGGAGACCCAGTACTTC. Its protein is CASSEEGAGWETQYF. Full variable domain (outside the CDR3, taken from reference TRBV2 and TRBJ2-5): EPEVTQTPSHQVTQMGQEVILRCVPISNHLYFYWYRQILGQKVEFLVSFYNNEISEKSEIFDDQFSVERPDGSNFTLKIRSTKLEDSAMYFCASSEEGAGWETQYFGPGTRLLVL.

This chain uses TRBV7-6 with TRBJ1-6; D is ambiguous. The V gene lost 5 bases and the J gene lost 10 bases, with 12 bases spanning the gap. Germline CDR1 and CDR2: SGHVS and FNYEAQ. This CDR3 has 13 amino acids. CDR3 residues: CASSPGRESPLHF. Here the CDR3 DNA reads TGTGCCAGCAGCCCCGGGCGCGAATCACCCCTCCACTTT.

CDR3 region: CASSLEWGTEAFF. CDR3 nucleotides: TGTGCCAGCAGCTTAGAATGGGGGACTGAAGCTTTCTTT. J is TRBJ1-1 and V is TRBV11-3; D possibly corresponds to TRBD1 (5 bases). Per the germline V gene, CDR1 is SGHNT and CDR2 is YENEEA. The CDR3 is made up of 13 amino acids. V gave up 0 bases and J gave up 5 bases, with 7 bases separating them.

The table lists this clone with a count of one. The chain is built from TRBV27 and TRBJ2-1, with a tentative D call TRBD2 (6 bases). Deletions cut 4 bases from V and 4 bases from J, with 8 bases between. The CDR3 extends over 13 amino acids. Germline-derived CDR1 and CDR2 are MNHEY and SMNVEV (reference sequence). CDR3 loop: CASSSGTYNEQFF. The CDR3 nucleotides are TGTGCCAGCAGTTCCGGGACTTACAATGAGCAGTTCTTC.

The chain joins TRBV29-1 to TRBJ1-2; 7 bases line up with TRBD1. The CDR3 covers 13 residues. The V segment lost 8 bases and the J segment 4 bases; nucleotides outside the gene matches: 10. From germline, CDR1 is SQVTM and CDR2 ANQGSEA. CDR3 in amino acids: CSSRDSESYGYTF. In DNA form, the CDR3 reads TGCAGCTCCCGGGACAGTGAATCCTATGGCTACACCTTC.

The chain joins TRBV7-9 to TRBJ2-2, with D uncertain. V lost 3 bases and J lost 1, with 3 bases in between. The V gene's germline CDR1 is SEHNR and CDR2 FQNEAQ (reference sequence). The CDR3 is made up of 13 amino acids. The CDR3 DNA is TGTGCCAGCAGCTTCGTGAACACCGGGGAGCTGTTTTTT. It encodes CASSFVNTGELFF.